The sequence of this T cell receptor beta chain was determined in a study of beta chain features in type 1 diabetes. Study results and caveats: Relative to healthy donors, patients appeared to have naive, central memory and Treg TCRB repertoires that were more similar.

Points on this clone: Its matching antigen is unknown.

Trimming at V came to 4 bases and at J to 0 bases, leaving 7 bases not matched to a gene. Looked up from germline, CDR1 is SGHTS and CDR2 is YDEGEE. The CDR3 sequence is 16 residues long. The whole isolated RNA underwent reverse transcription, so sequencing captured expressed TCRB transcripts. The method was immunoSEQ multiplex PCR; TCRdb's version includes in-frame clones alone and lacks a portion of them. Counted here are about 42,000 clones, 50% occurring once; the ten biggest clones make up roughly 0.25%. The chain uses TRBV5-8 and TRBJ1-5, with 7 bases matching TRBD1. The clonotype originates from a woman aged 30 to 39 in good health. The specimen was stem cell memory CD4+ T cells from blood. Written as DNA, the CDR3 is TGTGCCAGCAGCCTAGGGACAGAATATAGCAATCAGCCCCAGCATTTT. It encodes CASSLGTEYSNQPQHF.